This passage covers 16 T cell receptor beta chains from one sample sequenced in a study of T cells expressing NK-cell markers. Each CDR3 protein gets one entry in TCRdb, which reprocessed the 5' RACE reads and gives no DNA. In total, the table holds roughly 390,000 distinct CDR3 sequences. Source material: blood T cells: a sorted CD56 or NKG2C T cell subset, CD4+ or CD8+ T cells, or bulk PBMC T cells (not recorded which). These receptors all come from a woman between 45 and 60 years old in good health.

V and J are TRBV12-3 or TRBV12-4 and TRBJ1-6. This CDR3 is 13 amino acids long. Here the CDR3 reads CASRAGQNSPLHF.

The chain's CDR3 is CASSLAGMADTQYF. The J gene is TRBJ2-3, the V gene TRBV5-1. CDR1 is SGHRS, CDR2 YFSETQ, per germline. CDR3 length: 14 amino acids.

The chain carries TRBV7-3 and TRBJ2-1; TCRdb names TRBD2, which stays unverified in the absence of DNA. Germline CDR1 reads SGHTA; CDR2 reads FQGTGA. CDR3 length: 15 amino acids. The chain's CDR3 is CASSLDGRAVNEQFF.

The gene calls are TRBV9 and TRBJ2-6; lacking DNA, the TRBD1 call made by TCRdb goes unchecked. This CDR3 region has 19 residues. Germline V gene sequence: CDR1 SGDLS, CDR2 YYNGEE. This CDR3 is CASSITIRVPGSGANVLTF.

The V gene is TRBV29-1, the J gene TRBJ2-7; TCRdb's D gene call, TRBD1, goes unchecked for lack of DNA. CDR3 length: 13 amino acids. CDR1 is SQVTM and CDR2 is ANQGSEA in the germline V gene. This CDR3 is CSVGPGQELEQYF.

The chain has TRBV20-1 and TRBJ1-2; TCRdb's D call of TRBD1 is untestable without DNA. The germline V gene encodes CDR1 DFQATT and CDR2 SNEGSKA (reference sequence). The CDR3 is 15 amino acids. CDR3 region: CSASGTGGDGYGYTF.

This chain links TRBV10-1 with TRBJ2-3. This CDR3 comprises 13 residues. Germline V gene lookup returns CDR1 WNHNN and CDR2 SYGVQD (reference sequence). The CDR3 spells CARDWTNTDTQYF.

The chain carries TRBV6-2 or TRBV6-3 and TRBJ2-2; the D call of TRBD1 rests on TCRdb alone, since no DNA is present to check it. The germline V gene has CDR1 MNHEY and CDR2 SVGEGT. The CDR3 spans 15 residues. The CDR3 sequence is CASSYLGGNTGELFF.

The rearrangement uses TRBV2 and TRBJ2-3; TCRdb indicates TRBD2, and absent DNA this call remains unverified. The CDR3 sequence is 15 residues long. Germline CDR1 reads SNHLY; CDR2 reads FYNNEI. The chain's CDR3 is CASRPGTRGTDTQYF. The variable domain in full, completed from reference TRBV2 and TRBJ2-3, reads EPEVTQTPSHQVTQMGQEVILRCVPISNHLYFYWYRQILGQKVEFLVSFYNNEISEKSEIFDDQFSVERPDGSNFTLKIRSTKLEDSAMYFCASRPGTRGTDTQYFGPGTRLTVL.

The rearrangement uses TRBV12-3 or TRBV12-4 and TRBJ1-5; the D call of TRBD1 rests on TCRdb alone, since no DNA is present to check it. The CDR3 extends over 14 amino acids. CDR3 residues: CASNDGTANQPQHF.

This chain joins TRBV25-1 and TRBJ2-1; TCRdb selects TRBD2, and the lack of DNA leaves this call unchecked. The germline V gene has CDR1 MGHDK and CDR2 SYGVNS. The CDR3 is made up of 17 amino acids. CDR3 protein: CASSESGTSWLMDEQFF.

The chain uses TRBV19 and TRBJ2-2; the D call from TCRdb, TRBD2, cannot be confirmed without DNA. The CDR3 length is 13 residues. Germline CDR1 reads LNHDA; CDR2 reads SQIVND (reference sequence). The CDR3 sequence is CASSWTRFAELFF.

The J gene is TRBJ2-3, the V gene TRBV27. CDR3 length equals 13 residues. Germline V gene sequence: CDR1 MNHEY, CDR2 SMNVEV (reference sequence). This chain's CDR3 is CASRFYSTDTQYF.

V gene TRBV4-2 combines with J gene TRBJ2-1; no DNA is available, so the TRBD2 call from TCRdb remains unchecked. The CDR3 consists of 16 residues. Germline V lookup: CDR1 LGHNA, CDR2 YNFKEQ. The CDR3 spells CASTDSSALSYNEQFF.

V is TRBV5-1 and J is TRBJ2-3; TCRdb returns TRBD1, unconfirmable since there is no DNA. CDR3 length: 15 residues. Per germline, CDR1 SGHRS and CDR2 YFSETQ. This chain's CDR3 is CASSLVTGIQDTQYF.

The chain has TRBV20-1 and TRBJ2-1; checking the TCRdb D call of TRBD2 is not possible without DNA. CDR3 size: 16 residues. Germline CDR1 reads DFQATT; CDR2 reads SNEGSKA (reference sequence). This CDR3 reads CSARDSSGRLENEQFF.